This TCR beta chain was identified in a study of spatial heterogeneity in lung cancer. Whole-study findings and limits: Whereas they appeared in blood less at follow-up, ubiquitous expanded tumor TCRs appeared there more at resection.

The time point was: sample taken at primary tumor resection. Unsorted tumor, nontumor lung tissue or cryopreserved PBMC supplied the whole RNA. The germline V and J ends were trimmed by 11 bases and 4 bases, with 18 bases remaining between them. This CDR3 spans 14 amino acids. This clonotype is labeled as medium-sized. Its cognate antigen is unknown. TCRdb re-derived calls from the 5' RACE reads in MiXCR, one entry per CDR3 protein. In the table there are around 1,800 distinct CDR3 sequences, over 15% of which are singletons. The chain joins TRBV23-1 to TRBJ1-5, with D possibly TRBD1 on 6 matching bases. TRBV23-1 is recorded as an ORF, its role being uncertain. Material: PBMCs, obtained at surgery. The TCR comes from a male donor with early-stage non-small cell lung cancer. DNA of the CDR3: TGCGCCGGAAAAAAAAAAACAGGGAATCAGCCCCAGCATTTT. This codes for CAGKKKTGNQPQHF.